The 19 T cell receptor beta chains in this list originate from one sample, sequenced in a study of shared T cell receptors in the human thymus. The assay was immunoSEQ multiplex PCR, and TCRdb's table has in-frame clones only and misses some. Of 700,000 or so clones listed, over 75% are singletons. These data were also filed under a second study, of human thymus T cells.

Sequencing input: thymocytes. Receptor source: a girl under three years old with a congenital heart defect.

A remark on this clone: An end of the junction differs from the germline gene, which may be a read error. This sequence joins TRBV6-1 and TRBJ2-3; D is possibly TRBD2 (7 bases). The CDR3 spans 16 residues. CDR1 and CDR2 (germline): MNHNS, SASEGT. Here the CDR3 reads CASREGGEGGTDTQYF. The CDR3 DNA is TGTGCCAGCAGGGAAGGGGGGGAGGGGGGCACAGATACGCAGTATTTT.

The rearrangement uses TRBV7-9 and TRBJ1-2; 12 nucleotides match TRBD1. Germline CDR1 SEHNR, CDR2 FQNEAQ (reference sequence). Unmatched junction bases numbered 10, after V lost 3 bases and J lost 2 bases. CDR3 length: 18 amino acids. CDR3 DNA: TGTGCCAGCAGCTTTCGTGGGGGACAGGGGGCGCGGAACTATGGCTACACCTTC. Its protein is CASSFRGGQGARNYGYTF.

The V gene is TRBV7-2, the J gene TRBJ2-5; TRBD2 matches 8 bases. The J call may be incorrect, as the DNA end agrees better with TRBJ2-7. This CDR3 has 14 amino acids. CDR1 and CDR2 from the germline V gene are SGHTA and FQGNSA. CDR3 in DNA: TGTGCCAGCAGGTGGGCGGGGGGTTCCTACGAGCAGTACTTC. As protein: CASRWAGGSYEQYF.

This chain links TRBV6-1 with TRBJ2-5; tentatively, D is TRBD1 (6 bases). The germline V gene encodes CDR1 MNHNS and CDR2 SASEGT. Trimming pared 2 bases from V and 5 bases from J, leaving 21 bases between. This CDR3 contains 17 residues. The CDR3 here is CASSELAGQSGRETQYF. CDR3 in DNA: TGTGCCAGCAGTGAACTGGCTGGACAGTCGGGGCGGGAGACCCAGTACTTC.

The V gene is TRBV7-8, the J gene TRBJ2-5, with unresolved D. The CDR3 spans 12 residues. V gave up 2 bases and J gave up 7 bases, with 8 bases separating them. Per germline, CDR1 SGHVS and CDR2 FQNEAQ. The CDR3 loop reads CASSLLPVTQYF. The CDR3, as DNA: TGTGCCAGCAGCTTACTTCCGGTGACCCAGTACTTC.

This sequence joins TRBV21-1 and TRBJ1-1; the D call TRBD1 from the table was never checked on the DNA. TRBV21-1 is flagged as a pseudogene. The CDR3 runs 15 residues. CDR3 residues: CASSKEGVLDTEAFF. CDR3 coding DNA: TGTGCCAGCAGCAAAGAAGGGGTTTTGGACACTGAAGCTTTCTTT.

In DNA, the CDR3 is TGCAGCGTTGTAGCGCCAAACACTGAAGCTTTCTTT. Its translation is CSVVAPNTEAFF. The chain carries TRBV29-1 and TRBJ1-1, with unresolved D. The CDR3 sequence is 12 residues long. Germline CDR1 and CDR2: SQVTM and ANQGSEA. V lost 4 bases and J lost 2, with 8 bases in between.

The sample holds one count of this clone. The chain combines TRBV29-1 with TRBJ1-2; D possibly corresponds to TRBD1 (5 bases). Germline CDR1 SQVTM, CDR2 ANQGSEA. The CDR3 loop spans 10 amino acids. The ends were cut back, 6 bases at V and 8 bases at J, with 10 bases in the middle. The CDR3: CSVGVRGYTF. The DNA of the CDR3 is TGCAGCGTAGGGGTGCGCGGCTACACCTTC.

This clone was counted between two and nine times. This chain links TRBV28 with TRBJ1-1; 12 positions agree with TRBD1. The CDR3 totals 17 residues. Per the germline V gene, CDR1 is MDHEN and CDR2 is SYDVKM. The V and J ends lost 3 bases and 5 bases, in that order; junction bases with no gene match: 10. Here the CDR3 reads CASSLPPGQGARTEAFF. CDR3 bases: TGTGCCAGCAGTTTGCCCCCGGGACAGGGGGCGCGTACTGAAGCTTTCTTT.

The V gene is TRBV5-1, the J gene TRBJ2-2; possibly TRBD1 for D (5 bases). This CDR3 is built from 19 residues. Germline CDR1 and CDR2: SGHRS and YFSETQ. Trimming left V 2 bases short and J 3 bases short, with 23 bases between. The CDR3 region has the DNA TGCGCCAGCAGCTTTTTCGACAGAACACCTGGGCCCTACACCGGGGAGCTGTTTTTT. It is translated as CASSFFDRTPGPYTGELFF.

The chain joins TRBV7-2 to TRBJ2-1; 8 bases match TRBD1. Looked up from germline, CDR1 is SGHTA and CDR2 is FQGNSA. This CDR3 region has 14 residues. Unmatched junction bases numbered 4, after V lost 2 bases and J lost 7 bases. The chain's CDR3 is CASSLQGARNEQFF. The CDR3 DNA reads as TGTGCCAGCAGCTTACAGGGGGCGCGTAATGAGCAGTTCTTC.

Turning to this clone: Different DNA sequences within this sample yield the same CDR3. The chain joins TRBV19 to TRBJ2-1; 12 positions match TRBD2. The germline gives CDR1 LNHDA, CDR2 SQIVND (reference sequence). V gave up 4 bases and J gave up 6 bases; unmatched junction bases: 1. This CDR3 has 14 amino acids. The CDR3 is CASSRGLAGNEQFF. The CDR3 DNA reads as TGTGCCAGTAGTAGGGGACTAGCGGGCAATGAGCAGTTCTTC. Full variable domain (outside the CDR3, taken from reference TRBV19 and TRBJ2-1): DGGITQSPKYLFRKEGQNVTLSCEQNLNHDAMYWYRQDPGQGLRLIYYSQIVNDFQKGDIAEGYSVSREKKESFPLTVTSAQKNPTAFYLCASSRGLAGNEQFFGPGTRLTVL.

This chain links TRBV19 with TRBJ1-1, with D maybe TRBD1 (5 bases). This CDR3 is built from 16 residues. Trimming removed 2 bases at V and 1 base at J, with 14 bases between. Germline V gene data show CDR1 as LNHDA and CDR2 as SQIVND (reference sequence). As DNA, the CDR3 is TGTGCCAGTAGTATAAACGGCAGACAGCCGAACACTGAAGCTTTCTTT. Its protein is CASSINGRQPNTEAFF. Full variable domain (outside the CDR3, taken from reference TRBV19 and TRBJ1-1): DGGITQSPKYLFRKEGQNVTLSCEQNLNHDAMYWYRQDPGQGLRLIYYSQIVNDFQKGDIAEGYSVSREKKESFPLTVTSAQKNPTAFYLCASSINGRQPNTEAFFGQGTRLTVV.

The V call is TRBV6-1, the J call TRBJ1-3; D not certain. In germline, CDR1 is MNHNS, CDR2 SASEGT. CDR3 size: 14 residues. V dropped 2 bases and J dropped 0 bases, with 5 bases sitting between them. The CDR3 DNA reads as TGTGCCAGCAGTGAACTCAGCTCTGGAAACACCATATATTTT. This encodes CASSELSSGNTIYF.

CDR3: CASSQEGNGGNMNTEAFF. The CDR3 DNA reads TGCGCCAGCAGCCAAGAAGGGAACGGAGGGAACATGAACACTGAAGCTTTCTTT. This chain links TRBV4-3 with TRBJ1-1, with unresolved D. Germline CDR1 is LGHNA and CDR2 is YSLEER. The CDR3 loop spans 18 amino acids. Trimming removed 0 bases at V and 0 bases at J, with 17 bases between.

The V gene is TRBV27, the J gene TRBJ1-5; 8 nucleotides align to TRBD1. The CDR3 totals 15 residues. After removal of 5 bases from V and 7 bases from J, the junction contained 10 bases not matched to a gene. The V gene's germline CDR1 is MNHEY and CDR2 SMNVEV (reference sequence). The CDR3 region is CASSDSGGSGQPQHF. The CDR3 DNA follows: TGTGCCAGCAGTGACTCAGGGGGCTCGGGGCAGCCCCAGCATTTT.

The chain links TRBV4-1 to TRBJ2-1; weak D call: TRBD2 (6 bases). The length of the CDR3 is 14 residues. Between the trimmed V and J ends, which lost 4 bases and 8 bases, there was a span of 15 bases. Germline V gene data show CDR1 as MGHRA and CDR2 as YSYEKL. In nucleotides, the CDR3 is TGCGCCAGCAGCCCCGGTCGGGGCGGGGATGAGCAGTTCTTC. Its translation: CASSPGRGGDEQFF.

The V gene is TRBV2, the J gene TRBJ1-1; D perhaps matches TRBD1 (6 bases). Between the trimmed V and J ends, which lost 7 bases and 1 base, there was a span of 16 bases. This CDR3 region has 15 residues. CDR1 is SNHLY, CDR2 FYNNEI, per germline. CDR3: CASTQGSYGNTEAFF. The CDR3 DNA sequence: TGTGCCAGCACACAGGGATCTTACGGGAACACTGAAGCTTTCTTT.

This chain links TRBV7-9 with TRBJ1-2; 9 nucleotides agree with TRBD1. CDR3 length equals 18 residues. Germline V gene lookup returns CDR1 SEHNR and CDR2 FQNEAQ (reference sequence). Losses at the gene ends were 0 bases for V and 7 bases for J; bases not matched to a gene: 15. The chain's CDR3 is CASSLAGLSARDRAGYTF. DNA for the CDR3: TGTGCCAGCAGCTTAGCCGGGTTGTCGGCAAGGGACAGGGCTGGCTACACCTTC.